Listed here are 10 T cell receptor beta chains from one sample, sequenced in a study of neurological immune-mediated disorders. One entry per CDR3 protein results from TCRdb running MiXCR on the 5' RACE reads. The top ten clones hold around a quarter of a sample with more than 25,000 distinct CDR3 sequences, just over 4% of them seen once. What was sequenced was CD4+ T cells from blood. Every receptor here comes from a woman aged 40 to 50 in good health.

The chain links TRBV20-1 to TRBJ1-1; no reliable D call. Germline V lookup: CDR1 DFQATT, CDR2 SNEGSKA (reference sequence). The CDR3 extends over 11 amino acids. V was clipped by 3 bases and J by 3 bases, with 5 bases between them. The CDR3 DNA reads TGCAGTGCTAGTGACTACACTGAAGCTTTCTTT. Its translation: CSASDYTEAFF.

This clonotype showed up many times. V usage is TRBV29-1 and J usage is TRBJ1-2; 7 nucleotides agree with TRBD1. V was clipped by 3 bases and J by 0 bases; unmatched bases: 1. This CDR3 spans 13 amino acids. Germline assignment: CDR1 SQVTM and CDR2 ANQGSEA. CDR3 DNA: TGCAGCGTTGACAGGGGGGCTAACTATGGCTACACCTTC. It yields the protein CSVDRGANYGYTF.

This clonotype was detected many times. The V call is TRBV7-2, the J call TRBJ2-5, with a weak D call TRBD2 (5 bases). This CDR3 is built from 15 residues. With 4 bases removed from V and 4 bases from J, the gap between germline ends came to 16 bases. Germline V gene sequence: CDR1 SGHTA, CDR2 FQGNSA. CDR3 DNA: TGTGCCAGCAGCTACCAGTCGGGGATGGGAGAGACCCAGTACTTC. This translates into CASSYQSGMGETQYF.

This clonotype was counted many times. The rearrangement joins TRBV5-1 to TRBJ2-7; D is possibly TRBD2 (6 bases). Germline V gene lookup returns CDR1 SGHRS and CDR2 YFSETQ. V was pared by 0 bases and J by 2 bases, with 12 bases between. The CDR3 consists of 15 residues. CDR3 nucleotide sequence: TGCGCCAGCAGCTTGGGGGGCGGGGCGACCTACGAGCAGTACTTC. Translated, it gives CASSLGGGATYEQYF. The full variable domain, completed using reference TRBV5-1 and TRBJ2-7, is KAGVTQTPRYLIKTRGQQVTLSCSPISGHRSVSWYQQTPGQGLQFLFEYFSETQRNKGNFPGRFSGRQFSNSRSEMNVSTLELGDSALYLCASSLGGGATYEQYFGPGTRLTVT.

In this sample, this clonotype turned up many times. This chain joins TRBV20-1 and TRBJ1-2; 12 nucleotides agree with TRBD1. The CDR3 runs 14 residues. Germline V gene lookup returns CDR1 DFQATT and CDR2 SNEGSKA (reference sequence). Trimming cost V 1 base and J 4 bases; bases outside gene matches: 1. CDR3 nucleotide sequence: TGCAGTGCTAGAGGGGACAGGGGGCTCTATGGCTACACCTTC. Translating gives CSARGDRGLYGYTF.

This clonotype was counted at least ten times. The V gene is TRBV20-1, the J gene TRBJ2-2, with D tentatively TRBD2 (6 bases). The ends were cut back, 6 bases at V and 6 bases at J, with 11 bases in the middle. Germline V gene sequence: CDR1 DFQATT, CDR2 SNEGSKA (reference sequence). The CDR3 is 12 amino acids. CDR3 residues: CSAPAGPGELFF. In DNA, the CDR3 is TGCAGTGCCCCGGCGGGACCCGGGGAGCTGTTTTTT.

This clonotype has ten or more counts. In DNA, the CDR3 is TGCGCCAGCAGCCCCCGGGACAGGGAGGGCACTGAAGCTTTCTTT. It encodes CASSPRDREGTEAFF. The chain employs TRBV5-1 and TRBJ1-1, with 9 positions matching TRBD1. The J segment lost 4 bases and the V segment lost 4 bases, leaving 8 bases of the junction unmatched. The CDR3 has 15 residues. Germline CDR1 SGHRS, CDR2 YFSETQ.

This clonotype was seen ten or more times. This sequence joins TRBV20-1 and TRBJ2-7, with unresolved D. Germline V gene sequence: CDR1 DFQATT, CDR2 SNEGSKA (reference sequence). V lost 5 bases, J lost 5 bases, and 13 bases lay in between. The CDR3 loop spans 12 amino acids. The CDR3 DNA follows: TGCAGTGCTGGCAAAAGAGAGGACGAGCAGTACTTC. Translating it yields CSAGKREDEQYF.

In its sample, this clonotype was seen many times. The rearrangement joins TRBV5-1 to TRBJ1-1, with D perhaps matching TRBD1 (5 bases). V was shortened by 0 bases and J by 5 bases, with 11 bases between the two germline ends. This CDR3 has 14 residues. Germline CDR1 SGHRS, CDR2 YFSETQ. The CDR3 protein is CASSLGQGGTEAFF. The CDR3 DNA reads as TGCGCCAGCAGCTTGGGTCAGGGAGGGACTGAAGCTTTCTTT.

This clonotype was found many times. The rearrangement joins TRBV5-1 to TRBJ1-5; D is perhaps TRBD1 (6 bases). Germline CDR1 is SGHRS and CDR2 is YFSETQ. The CDR3 runs 14 residues. The V end lost 0 bases, the J end lost 4 bases, and 8 bases lay between the germline ends. The DNA of the CDR3 is TGCGCCAGCAGCTTGGGGGGGGCTAATCAGCCCCAGCATTTT. It yields the protein CASSLGGANQPQHF.